This TCR beta chain emerged from a study of cytomegalovirus exposure and HLA in healthy donors. A remark on this clone: Its matching antigen is unknown.

Trimming removed 0 bases at V and 6 bases at J, with 11 bases between. The CDR3 contains 14 residues. Germline V gene lookup returns CDR1 MGHRA and CDR2 YSYEKL. Points from the study as a whole: Reports state that TCR beta sequences accurately predicted most subjects' HLA-A and HLA-B alleles. Certain sequence variants were highly shared and formed a cluster, and this cluster was likely a sequencing artifact. Later on, an analysis showed TCR association rates differing by HLA locus, with DRB1 the most and HLA-C the fewest.

PCR primers comprised 60 Vbeta and 13 Jbeta primers. The data were produced by immunoSEQ multiplex PCR, yet TCRdb's version contains in-frame clones alone and is incomplete. The table lists roughly 230,000 clones, about nine tenths of them singletons, with about 1.5% in the top ten. The J gene is TRBJ1-2, the V gene TRBV4-1; D is unresolved. The clonotype comes from a girl aged 2 to 10 in good health and CMV-seronegative. Material for sequencing was PBMCs. The CDR3 sequence: CASSQEVGANGYTF. The CDR3 DNA sequence: TGCGCCAGCAGCCAAGAGGTGGGCGCGAATGGCTACACCTTC.